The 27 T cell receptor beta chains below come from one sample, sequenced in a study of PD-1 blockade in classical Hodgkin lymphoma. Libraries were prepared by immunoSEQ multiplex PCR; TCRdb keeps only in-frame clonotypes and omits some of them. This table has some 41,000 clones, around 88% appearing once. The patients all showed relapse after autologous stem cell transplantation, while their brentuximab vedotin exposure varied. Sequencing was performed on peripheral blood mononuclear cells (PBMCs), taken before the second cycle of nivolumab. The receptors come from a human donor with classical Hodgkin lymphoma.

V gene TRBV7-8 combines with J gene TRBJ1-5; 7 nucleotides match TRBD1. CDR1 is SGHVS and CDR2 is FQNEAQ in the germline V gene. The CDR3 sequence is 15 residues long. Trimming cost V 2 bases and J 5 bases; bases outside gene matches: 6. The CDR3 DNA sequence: TGTGCCAGCAGCTTAATCCCAGGGGGTCATCAGCCCCAGCATTTT. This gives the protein CASSLIPGGHQPQHF.

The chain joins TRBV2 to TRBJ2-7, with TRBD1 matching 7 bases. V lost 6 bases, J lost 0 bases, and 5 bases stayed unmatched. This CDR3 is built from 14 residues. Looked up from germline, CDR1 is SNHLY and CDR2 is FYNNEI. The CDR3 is CASRPGQLSYEQYF. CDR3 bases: TGTGCCAGCAGGCCGGGACAGCTCTCCTACGAGCAGTACTTC.

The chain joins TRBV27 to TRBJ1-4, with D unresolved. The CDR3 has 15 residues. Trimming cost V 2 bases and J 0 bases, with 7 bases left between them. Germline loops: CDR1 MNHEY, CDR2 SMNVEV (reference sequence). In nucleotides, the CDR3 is TGTGCCAGCAGTTTACTGGGAGCAACTAATGAAAAACTGTTTTTT. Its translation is CASSLLGATNEKLFF.

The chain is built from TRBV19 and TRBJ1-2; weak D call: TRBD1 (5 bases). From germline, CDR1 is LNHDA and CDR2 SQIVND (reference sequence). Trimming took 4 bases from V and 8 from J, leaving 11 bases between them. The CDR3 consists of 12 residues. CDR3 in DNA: TGTGCCAGTAGTAAACAGGTCTACGGCTACACCTTC. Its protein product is CASSKQVYGYTF.

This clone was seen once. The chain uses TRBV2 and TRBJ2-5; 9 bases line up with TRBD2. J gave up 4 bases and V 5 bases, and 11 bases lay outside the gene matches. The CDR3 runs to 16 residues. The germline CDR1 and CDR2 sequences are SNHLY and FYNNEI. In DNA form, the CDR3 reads TGTGCCAGCAGTTTTTTAGCGGGAGTCGCGCCAGAGACCCAGTACTTC. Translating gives CASSFLAGVAPETQYF.

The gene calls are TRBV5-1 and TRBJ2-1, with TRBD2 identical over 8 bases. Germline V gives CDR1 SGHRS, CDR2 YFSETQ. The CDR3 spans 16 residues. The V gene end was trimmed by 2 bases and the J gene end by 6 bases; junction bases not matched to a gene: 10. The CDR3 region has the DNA TGCGCCAGCAGCTTCAGGCGGGGACTAGGGCTCAATGAGCAGTTCTTC. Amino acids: CASSFRRGLGLNEQFF. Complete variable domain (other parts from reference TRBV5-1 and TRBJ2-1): KAGVTQTPRYLIKTRGQQVTLSCSPISGHRSVSWYQQTPGQGLQFLFEYFSETQRNKGNFPGRFSGRQFSNSRSEMNVSTLELGDSALYLCASSFRRGLGLNEQFFGPGTRLTVL.

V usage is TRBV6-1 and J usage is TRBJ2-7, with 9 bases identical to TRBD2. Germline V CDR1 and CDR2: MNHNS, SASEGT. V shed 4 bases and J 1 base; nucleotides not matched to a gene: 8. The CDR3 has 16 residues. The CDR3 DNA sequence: TGTGCCAGCAGTGGACTTCCGACTAGCGGTTCCTACGAGCAGTACTTC. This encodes CASSGLPTSGSYEQYF.

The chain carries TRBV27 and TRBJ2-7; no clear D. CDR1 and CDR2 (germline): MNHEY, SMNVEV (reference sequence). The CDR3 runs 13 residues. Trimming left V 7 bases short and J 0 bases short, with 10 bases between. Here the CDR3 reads CASMMTNSYEQYF. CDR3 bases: TGTGCCAGCATGATGACCAACTCCTACGAGCAGTACTTC.

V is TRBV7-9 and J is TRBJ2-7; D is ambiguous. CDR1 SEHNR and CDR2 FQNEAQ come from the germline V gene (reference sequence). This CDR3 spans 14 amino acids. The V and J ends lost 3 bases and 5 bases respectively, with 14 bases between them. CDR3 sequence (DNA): TGTGCCAGCAGCTTCCCTTCTCCACCTCACGAGCAGTACTTC. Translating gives CASSFPSPPHEQYF.

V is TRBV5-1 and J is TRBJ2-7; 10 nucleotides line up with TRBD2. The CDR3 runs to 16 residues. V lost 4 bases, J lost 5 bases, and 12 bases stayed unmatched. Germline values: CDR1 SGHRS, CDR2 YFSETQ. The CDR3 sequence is CASSPGGLAGVDEQYF. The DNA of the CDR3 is TGCGCCAGCAGCCCCGGGGGGCTAGCGGGAGTCGACGAGCAGTACTTC.

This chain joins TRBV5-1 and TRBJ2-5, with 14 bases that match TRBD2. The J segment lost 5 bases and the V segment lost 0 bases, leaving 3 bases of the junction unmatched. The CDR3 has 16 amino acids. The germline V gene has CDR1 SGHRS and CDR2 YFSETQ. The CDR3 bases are TGCGCCAGCAGCTTGGGACTAGCGGGAGGGGTGGAGACCCAGTACTTC. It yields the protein CASSLGLAGGVETQYF.

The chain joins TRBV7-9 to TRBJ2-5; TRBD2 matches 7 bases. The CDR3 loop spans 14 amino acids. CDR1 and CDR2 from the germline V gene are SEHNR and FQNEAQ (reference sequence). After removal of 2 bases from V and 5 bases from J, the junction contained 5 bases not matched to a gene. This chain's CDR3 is CASSLTGGYETQYF. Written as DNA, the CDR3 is TGTGCCAGCAGCTTAACGGGAGGCTACGAGACCCAGTACTTC.

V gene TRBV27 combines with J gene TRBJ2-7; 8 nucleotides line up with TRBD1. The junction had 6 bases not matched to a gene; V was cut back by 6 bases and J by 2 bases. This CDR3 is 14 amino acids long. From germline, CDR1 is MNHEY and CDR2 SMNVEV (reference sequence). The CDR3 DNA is TGTGCCAGCAGACGACAGGGGATGACCTACGAGCAGTACTTC. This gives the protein CASRRQGMTYEQYF.

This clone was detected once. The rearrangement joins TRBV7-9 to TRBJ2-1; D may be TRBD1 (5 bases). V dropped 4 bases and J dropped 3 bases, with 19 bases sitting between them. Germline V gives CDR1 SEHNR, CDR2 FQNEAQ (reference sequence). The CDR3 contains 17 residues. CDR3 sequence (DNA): TGTGCCAGCAGCTCTCGGATGACAGTCGCCGTCTACAATGAGCAGTTCTTC. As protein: CASSSRMTVAVYNEQFF.

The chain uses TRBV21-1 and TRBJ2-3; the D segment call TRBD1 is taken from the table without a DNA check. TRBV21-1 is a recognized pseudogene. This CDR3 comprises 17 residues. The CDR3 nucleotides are TGTGCCAGCAGCAAAGACAGGGACAGGACGAGCACAGATACGCAGTATTTT. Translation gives CASSKDRDRTSTDTQYF.

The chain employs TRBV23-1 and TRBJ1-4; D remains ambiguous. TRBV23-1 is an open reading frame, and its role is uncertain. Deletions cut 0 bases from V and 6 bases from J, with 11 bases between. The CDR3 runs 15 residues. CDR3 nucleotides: TGCGCCAGCAGTCAATCCCCACCGCCTCATGAAAAACTGTTTTTT. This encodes CASSQSPPPHEKLFF.

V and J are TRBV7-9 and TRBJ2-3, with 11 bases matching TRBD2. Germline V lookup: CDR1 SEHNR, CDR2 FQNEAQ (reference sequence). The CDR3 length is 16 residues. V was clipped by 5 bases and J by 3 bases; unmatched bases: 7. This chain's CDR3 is CASSKGTSGITDTQYF. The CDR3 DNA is TGTGCCAGCAGCAAAGGGACTAGCGGAATAACAGATACGCAGTATTTT.

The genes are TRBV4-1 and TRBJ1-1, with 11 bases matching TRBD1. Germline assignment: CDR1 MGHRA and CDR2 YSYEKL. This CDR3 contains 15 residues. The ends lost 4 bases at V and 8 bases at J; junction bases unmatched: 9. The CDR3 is CASSPRDRGEFEAFF. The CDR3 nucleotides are TGCGCCAGCAGCCCCCGGGACAGGGGGGAGTTCGAAGCTTTCTTT.

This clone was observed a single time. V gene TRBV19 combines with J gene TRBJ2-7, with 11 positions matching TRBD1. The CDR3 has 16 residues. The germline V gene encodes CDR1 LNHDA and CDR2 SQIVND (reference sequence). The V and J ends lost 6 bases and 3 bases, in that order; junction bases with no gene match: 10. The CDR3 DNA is TGTGCCAGTAGACTAGGACCCGGGACAGGGGGCTACGAGCAGTACTTC. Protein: CASRLGPGTGGYEQYF.

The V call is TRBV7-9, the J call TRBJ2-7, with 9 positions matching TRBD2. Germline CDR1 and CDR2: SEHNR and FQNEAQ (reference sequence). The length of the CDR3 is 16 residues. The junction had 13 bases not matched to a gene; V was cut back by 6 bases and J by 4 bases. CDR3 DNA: TGTGCCAGCAGTCCCCTTAGCGGGAGTATGGGTTACGAGCAGTACTTC. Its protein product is CASSPLSGSMGYEQYF.

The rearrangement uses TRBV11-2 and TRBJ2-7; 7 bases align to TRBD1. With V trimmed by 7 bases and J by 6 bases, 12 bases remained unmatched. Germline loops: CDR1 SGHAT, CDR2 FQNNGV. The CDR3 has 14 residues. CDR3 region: CASNQAGGLGEQYF. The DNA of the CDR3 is TGTGCCAGCAACCAAGCAGGGGGATTGGGCGAGCAGTACTTC.

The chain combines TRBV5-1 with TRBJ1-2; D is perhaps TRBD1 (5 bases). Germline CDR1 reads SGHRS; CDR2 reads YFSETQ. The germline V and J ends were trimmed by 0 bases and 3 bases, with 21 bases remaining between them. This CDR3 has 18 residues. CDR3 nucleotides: TGCGCCAGCAGCTTGGCCCCCCAGGCAGGGAGGATTGACTATGGCTACACCTTC. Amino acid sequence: CASSLAPQAGRIDYGYTF.

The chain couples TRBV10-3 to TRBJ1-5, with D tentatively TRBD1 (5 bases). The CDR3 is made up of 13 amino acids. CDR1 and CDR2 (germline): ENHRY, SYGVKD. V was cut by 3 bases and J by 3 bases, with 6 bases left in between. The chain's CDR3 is CAISDRDNQPQHF. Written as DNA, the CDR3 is TGTGCCATCAGTGACAGGGACAATCAGCCCCAGCATTTT.

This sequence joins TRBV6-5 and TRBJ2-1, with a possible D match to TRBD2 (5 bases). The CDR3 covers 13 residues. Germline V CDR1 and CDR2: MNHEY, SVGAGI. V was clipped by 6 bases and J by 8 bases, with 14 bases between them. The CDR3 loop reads CASSLQDGDEQFF. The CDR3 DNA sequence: TGTGCCAGCAGCCTCCAAGACGGGGATGAGCAGTTCTTC.

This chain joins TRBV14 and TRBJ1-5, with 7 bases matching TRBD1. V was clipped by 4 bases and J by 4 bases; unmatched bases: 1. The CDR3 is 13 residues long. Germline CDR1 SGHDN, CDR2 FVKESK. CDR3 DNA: TGTGCCAGCAGCCCGACAGGGAATCAGCCCCAGCATTTT. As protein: CASSPTGNQPQHF.

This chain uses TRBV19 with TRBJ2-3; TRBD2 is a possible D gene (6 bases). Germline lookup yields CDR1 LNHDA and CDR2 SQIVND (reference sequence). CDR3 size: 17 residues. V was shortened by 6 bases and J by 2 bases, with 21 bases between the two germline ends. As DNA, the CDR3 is TGTGCCAGTAGCTTTTTGGAGGCGGGGTTATTCACAGATACGCAGTATTTT. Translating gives CASSFLEAGLFTDTQYF.

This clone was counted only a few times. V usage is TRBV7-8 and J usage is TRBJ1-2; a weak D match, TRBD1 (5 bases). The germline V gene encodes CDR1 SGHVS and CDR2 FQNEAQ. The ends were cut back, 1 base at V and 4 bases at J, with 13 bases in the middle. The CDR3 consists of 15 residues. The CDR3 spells CASSLGTGVSYGYTF. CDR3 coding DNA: TGTGCCAGCAGCTTAGGAACGGGGGTCAGCTATGGCTACACCTTC.